This T cell receptor (beta chain) was retrieved from a study of cytomegalovirus exposure and HLA in healthy donors. Trimming cost V 0 bases and J 1 base, with 19 bases left between them. The CDR3 totals 19 residues. CDR1 and CDR2 from the germline V gene are SGDLS and YYNGEE. At least ten counts were recorded for this clone. Profiled with immunoSEQ multiplex PCR; TCRdb holds only in-frame clones, not every one. The profile shows roughly 240,000 clones, 87% of them singletons. The chain uses TRBV9 and TRBJ2-2, with D possibly TRBD1 on 5 matching bases. The source material was PBMCs. The origin of this receptor is a man between 18 and 35 years old in good health and CMV-seronegative. This CDR3 reads CASSVEGVVGAGNTGELFF. The CDR3 region has the DNA TGTGCCAGCAGCGTAGAAGGTGTGGTTGGGGCAGGGAACACCGGGGAGCTGTTTTTT.